These 8 T cell receptor beta chains were sequenced from one sample in a study of T cells after yellow fever vaccination. MiXCR, run by TCRdb on the 5' RACE reads, gives a single entry per CDR3 protein. Of 250,000 or so distinct CDR3 sequences in the sample, roughly 6.8% were seen once. Sample: CD4+ T cells sorted from PBMCs, taken on the day of the yellow fever booster vaccination. The receptors derive from a man aged 25-40 years who received the YFV17D yellow fever vaccine.

This clonotype has just a few counts. This chain connects TRBV2 to TRBJ1-1; a possible D gene is TRBD1 (5 bases). The CDR3 is 16 amino acids. The V end was cut by 6 bases, the J end by 3 bases, with 20 bases between. CDR1 is SNHLY, CDR2 FYNNEI, per germline. The CDR3 region has the DNA TGTGCCAGCAGCCTAAAACTAGCCGACAGTTACACTGAAGCTTTCTTT. Amino acids: CASSLKLADSYTEAFF.

In this sample, this clonotype turned up a few times. The rearrangement joins TRBV5-1 to TRBJ1-2; the D is unclear. The V and J ends lost 4 bases and 5 bases respectively, with 9 bases between them. Germline CDR1 and CDR2: SGHRS and YFSETQ. The CDR3 is 12 amino acids. The CDR3 region has the DNA TGCGCCAGCAGCCCGGACGGGTATGGCTACACCTTC. Translated: CASSPDGYGYTF. The variable domain in full, with the rest retrieved from reference TRBV5-1 and TRBJ1-2, is KAGVTQTPRYLIKTRGQQVTLSCSPISGHRSVSWYQQTPGQGLQFLFEYFSETQRNKGNFPGRFSGRQFSNSRSEMNVSTLELGDSALYLCASSPDGYGYTFGSGTRLTVV.

This clonotype was found many times. The chain carries TRBV5-1 and TRBJ2-3, with D hard to call. Deletions cut 6 bases from V and 2 bases from J, with 19 bases between. CDR3 length: 16 residues. From germline, CDR1 is SGHRS and CDR2 YFSETQ. CDR3 residues: CASTLVYNKDTDTQYF. CDR3 sequence (DNA): TGCGCCAGCACCCTGGTGTACAATAAGGACACAGATACGCAGTATTTT.

The chain uses TRBV20-1 and TRBJ1-1; D not resolved. The CDR3 extends over 13 amino acids. V gave up 0 bases and J gave up 3 bases, with 8 bases separating them. Germline values: CDR1 DFQATT, CDR2 SNEGSKA (reference sequence). As DNA, the CDR3 is TGCAGTGCTAGAGAGCTCCTCGACACTGAAGCTTTCTTT. Translation: CSARELLDTEAFF.

The rearrangement links TRBV4-3 to TRBJ1-6; D is possibly TRBD1 (6 bases). V was trimmed by 3 bases and J by 0 bases, leaving 9 bases between them. CDR3 length equals 16 residues. Germline V CDR1 and CDR2: LGHNA, YSLEER. CDR3 nucleotide sequence: TGCGCCAGCAGCCACGACAGGAGCTCCTATAATTCACCCCTCCACTTT. Translated: CASSHDRSSYNSPLHF.

This clonotype was observed at least ten times. The chain's CDR3 is CASSFHQNIQYF. CDR3 DNA: TGTGCCAGCAGCTTCCATCAGAACATTCAGTACTTC. The rearrangement uses TRBV7-2 and TRBJ2-4, with unresolved D. CDR1 SGHTA and CDR2 FQGNSA come from the germline V gene. This CDR3 spans 12 amino acids. The V and J ends lost 3 bases and 7 bases respectively, with 7 bases between them.

J is TRBJ2-5 and V is TRBV12-3 or TRBV12-4; 8 nucleotides agree with TRBD2. V was pared by 6 bases and J by 5 bases, with 11 bases of the junction left unmatched. This CDR3 contains 15 residues. CDR3 protein: CASSSLGGGVETQYF. In DNA form, the CDR3 reads TGTGCCAGCAGCTCCCTCGGGGGGGGAGTGGAGACCCAGTACTTC.

The chain uses TRBV6-1 and TRBJ2-1; 8 bases agree with TRBD2. Germline V gene data show CDR1 as MNHNS and CDR2 as SASEGT. The CDR3 has 14 amino acids. V was clipped by 7 bases and J by 6 bases; unmatched bases: 8. DNA for the CDR3: TGTGCCAGCATTCCGGGGACTAGTCTCAATGAGCAGTTCTTC. Protein: CASIPGTSLNEQFF.